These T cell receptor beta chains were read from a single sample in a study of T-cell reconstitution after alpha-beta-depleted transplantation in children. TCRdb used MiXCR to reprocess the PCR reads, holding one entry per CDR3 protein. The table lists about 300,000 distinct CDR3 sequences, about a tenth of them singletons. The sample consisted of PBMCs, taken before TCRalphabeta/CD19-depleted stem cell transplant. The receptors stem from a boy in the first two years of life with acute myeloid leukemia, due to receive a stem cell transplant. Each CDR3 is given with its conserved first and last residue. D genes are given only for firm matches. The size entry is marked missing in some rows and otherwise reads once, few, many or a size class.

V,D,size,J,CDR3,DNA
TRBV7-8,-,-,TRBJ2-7,CASSLVGGTQASYEQYF,TGTGCCAGCAGCTTAGTTGGCGGAACGCAGGCCTCCTACGAGCAGTACTTC
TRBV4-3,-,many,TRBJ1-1,CASSQERIGGRDTEAFF,TGCGCCAGCAGCCAAGAAAGGATAGGGGGGCGGGACACTGAAGCTTTCTTT
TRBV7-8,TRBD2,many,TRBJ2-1,CASSLSGTSGRHYNEQFF,TGTGCCAGCAGCTTAAGCGGGACTAGCGGGAGGCATTACAATGAGCAGTTCTTC
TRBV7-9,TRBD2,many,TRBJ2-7,CASSLGRTSYEQYF,TGTGCCAGCAGCTTAGGAAGGACTAGCTACGAGCAGTACTTC
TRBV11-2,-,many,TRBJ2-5,CASSLSEATQYF,TGTGCCAGCAGCCTCAGTGAGGCGACCCAGTACTTC
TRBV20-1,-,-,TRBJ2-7,CSAVKSSYEQYF,TGCAGTGCCGTGAAGAGCTCCTACGAGCAGTACTTC
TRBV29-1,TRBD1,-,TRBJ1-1,CSAMKTGGTEAFF,TGCAGCGCTATGAAGACAGGGGGCACTGAAGCTTTCTTT
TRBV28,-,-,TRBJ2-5,CASSLLGGATQYF,TGTGCCAGCAGTTTATTGGGGGGAGCGACCCAGTACTTC
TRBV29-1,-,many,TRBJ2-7,CSVDTGQNYEQYF,TGCAGCGTTGACACAGGGCAGAACTACGAGCAGTACTTC
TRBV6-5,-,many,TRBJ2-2,CASSYAAPDFLNTGELFF,TGTGCCAGCAGTTACGCTGCCCCGGACTTCCTGAACACCGGGGAGCTGTTTTTT
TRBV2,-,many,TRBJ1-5,CASGSNQPQHF,TGTGCCAGCGGAAGCAATCAGCCCCAGCATTTT
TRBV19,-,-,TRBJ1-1,CASKLGPVGYTEAFF,TGTGCCAGTAAGCTGGGACCGGTCGGGTACACTGAAGCTTTCTTT
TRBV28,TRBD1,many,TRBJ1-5,CASSPRTGGYQPQHF,TGTGCCAGCAGTCCCAGGACAGGCGGGTATCAGCCCCAGCATTTT
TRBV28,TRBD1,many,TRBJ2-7,CASSFGDRGHEQYF,TGTGCCAGCAGTTTTGGGGACAGGGGGCACGAGCAGTACTTC
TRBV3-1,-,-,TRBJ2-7,CASSHSAREQYF,TGTGCCAGCAGCCATTCAGCACGCGAGCAGTACTTC
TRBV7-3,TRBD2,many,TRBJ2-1,CASSELAGGAYNEQFF,TGTGCCAGCAGCGAATTAGCGGGAGGGGCCTACAATGAGCAGTTCTTC
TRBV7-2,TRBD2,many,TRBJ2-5,CASSRTSGRVETQYF,TGTGCCAGCAGCCGGACTAGCGGGAGAGTAGAGACCCAGTACTTC
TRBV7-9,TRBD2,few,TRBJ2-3,CASSLFAGEADTQYF,TGTGCCAGCAGCTTATTTGCGGGAGAGGCAGATACGCAGTATTTT
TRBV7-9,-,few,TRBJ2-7,CASSPLETPAYEQYF,TGTGCCAGCAGCCCCCTCGAGACTCCCGCCTACGAGCAGTACTTC
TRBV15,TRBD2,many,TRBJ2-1,CATSRVRTSGRENEQFF,TGTGCCACCAGCAGAGTCAGGACTAGCGGGAGGGAAAATGAGCAGTTCTTC
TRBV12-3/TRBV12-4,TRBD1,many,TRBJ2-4,CASTDRGAKNIQYF,TGTGCCAGTACAGACAGGGGAGCCAAAAACATTCAGTACTTC
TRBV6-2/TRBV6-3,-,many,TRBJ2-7,CASTKGVEQYF,TGTGCCAGCACTAAGGGGGTTGAGCAGTACTTC
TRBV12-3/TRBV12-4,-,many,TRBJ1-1,CASSLGETANTEAFF,TGTGCCAGCAGTTTAGGAGAGACAGCGAACACTGAAGCTTTCTTT
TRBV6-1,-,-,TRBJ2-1,CASSPFSTGNNEQFF,TGTGCCAGCAGTCCGTTCTCAACAGGGAACAATGAGCAGTTCTTC
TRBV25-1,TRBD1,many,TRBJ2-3,CASSGTGGSYTQYF,TGTGCCAGCAGTGGAACAGGGGGCTCGTATACGCAGTATTTT
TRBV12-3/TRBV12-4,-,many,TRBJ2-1,CASSLTTHNEQFF,TGTGCCAGCAGTTTGACAACCCACAATGAGCAGTTCTTC
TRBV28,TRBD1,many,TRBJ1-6,CASSFPRDRDNSPLHF,TGTGCCAGCAGTTTCCCCCGGGACAGAGATAATTCACCCCTCCACTTT
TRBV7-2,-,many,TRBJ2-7,CASSLDGPLYEQYF,TGTGCCAGCAGCTTAGATGGGCCGCTCTACGAGCAGTACTTC
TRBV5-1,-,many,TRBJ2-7,CASSLAGQGPYEQYF,TGCGCCAGCAGCTTGGCCGGGCAGGGACCCTACGAGCAGTACTTC
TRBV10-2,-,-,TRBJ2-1,CASMESRLGNEQFF,TGCGCCAGCATGGAGTCGAGGTTGGGCAATGAGCAGTTCTTC
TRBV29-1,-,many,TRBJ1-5,CSVETGLGQPQHF,TGCAGCGTTGAAACGGGATTGGGTCAGCCCCAGCATTTT
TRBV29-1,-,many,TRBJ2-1,CSVEVTGGPRNEQFF,TGCAGCGTTGAAGTAACAGGAGGACCTCGCAATGAGCAGTTCTTC
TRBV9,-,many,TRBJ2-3,CASSVTAERTDTQYF,TGTGCCAGCAGCGTAACAGCTGAGAGGACAGATACGCAGTATTTT
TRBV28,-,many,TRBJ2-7,CASSLRGTISYEQYF,TGTGCCAGCAGTTTAAGGGGGACCATCTCCTACGAGCAGTACTTC
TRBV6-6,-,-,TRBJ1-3,CASSRTDSGNTIYF,TGTGCCAGCAGCCGGACGGACTCTGGAAACACCATATATTTT
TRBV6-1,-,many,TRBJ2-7,CASIDGRGYEQYF,TGTGCCAGCATCGATGGCCGAGGCTACGAGCAGTACTTC
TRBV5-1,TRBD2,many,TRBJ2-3,CASSRGGRLGDTQYF,TGCGCCAGCAGCCGGGGCGGGAGGTTAGGAGATACGCAGTATTTT
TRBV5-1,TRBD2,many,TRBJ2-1,CASSLVAGENEQFF,TGCGCCAGCAGCTTGGTGGCGGGAGAAAATGAGCAGTTCTTC
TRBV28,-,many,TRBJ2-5,CASSLGGEEETQYF,TGTGCCAGCAGTTTGGGGGGCGAGGAGGAGACCCAGTACTTC
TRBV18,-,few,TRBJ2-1,CASSNRAVSYNEQFF,TGTGCCAGCTCCAATCGCGCGGTCTCCTACAATGAGCAGTTCTTC
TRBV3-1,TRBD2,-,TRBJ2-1,CASSPPAGTSDEQFF,TGTGCCAGCAGCCCCCCCGCCGGGACTAGTGATGAGCAGTTCTTC
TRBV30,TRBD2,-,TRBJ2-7,CAWSVRLAVYEQYF,TGTGCCTGGAGCGTTCGGCTAGCGGTCTACGAGCAGTACTTC
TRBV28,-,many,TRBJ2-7,CASSSPLGRPYF,TGTGCCAGCAGTTCCCCGTTGGGACGCCCGTACTTC
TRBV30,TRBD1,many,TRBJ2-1,CAWSVRGTGGYNEQFF,TGTGCCTGGAGTGTACGAGGGACAGGGGGCTACAATGAGCAGTTCTTC
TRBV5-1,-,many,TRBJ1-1,CASGRGTEAFF,TGCGCCAGCGGCCGGGGGACTGAAGCTTTCTTT
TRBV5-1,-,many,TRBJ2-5,CASSPPTGEGETQYF,TGCGCCAGCAGCCCTCCGACAGGGGAGGGAGAGACCCAGTACTTC
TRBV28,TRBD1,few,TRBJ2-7,CASSPPDRGFYEQYF,TGTGCCAGCAGTCCGCCCGACAGGGGATTCTACGAGCAGTACTTC
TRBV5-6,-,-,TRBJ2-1,CASSLAGAGFHEQFF,TGTGCCAGCAGCTTGGCCGGGGCAGGTTTTCATGAGCAGTTCTTC
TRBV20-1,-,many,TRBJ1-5,CSARDVQGPSNQPQHF,TGCAGTGCTAGAGACGTACAGGGACCTAGCAATCAGCCCCAGCATTTT
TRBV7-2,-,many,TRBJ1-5,CASSLVQGGGQPQHF,TGTGCCAGCAGCTTAGTCCAGGGAGGGGGTCAGCCCCAGCATTTT
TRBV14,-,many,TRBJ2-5,CASSDPGPWYQETQYF,TGTGCCAGCAGCGACCCGGGACCCTGGTACCAAGAGACCCAGTACTTC
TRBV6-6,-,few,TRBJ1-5,CASSYSDVTVGRQPQHF,TGTGCCAGCAGTTACAGTGACGTGACTGTTGGGCGTCAGCCCCAGCATTTT